This T cell receptor (beta chain) was retrieved from a study of cytomegalovirus exposure and HLA in healthy donors. Germline V gene sequence: CDR1 SQVTM, CDR2 ANQGSEA. The CDR3 has 16 amino acids. The junction had 10 bases not matched to a gene; V was cut back by 8 bases and J by 4 bases. 60 Vbeta and 13 Jbeta primers were used in PCR. Sequencing used immunoSEQ multiplex PCR; TCRdb keeps in-frame clones, though not all of them. Here the sample spans over 85,000 clones, roughly three quarters being singletons. V usage is TRBV29-1 and J usage is TRBJ2-1; TRBD2 agrees at 14 bases. The sequence was collected from a man aged 40-50 years in good health and CMV-seronegative. Sequencing was performed on PBMCs. This CDR3 reads CSTTGLAGGKYNEQFF. The DNA for the CDR3 is TGCAGCACAACCGGACTAGCGGGAGGAAAATACAATGAGCAGTTCTTC.